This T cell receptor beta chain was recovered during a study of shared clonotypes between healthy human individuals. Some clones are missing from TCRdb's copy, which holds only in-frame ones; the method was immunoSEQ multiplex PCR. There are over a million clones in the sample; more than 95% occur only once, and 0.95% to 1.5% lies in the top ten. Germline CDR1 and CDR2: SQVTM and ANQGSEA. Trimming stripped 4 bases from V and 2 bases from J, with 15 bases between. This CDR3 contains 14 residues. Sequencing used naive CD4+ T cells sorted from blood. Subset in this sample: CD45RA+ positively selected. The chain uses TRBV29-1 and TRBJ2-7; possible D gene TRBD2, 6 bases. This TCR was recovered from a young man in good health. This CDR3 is CSVGSGTVTYEQYF. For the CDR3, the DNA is TGCAGCGTTGGGTCCGGGACTGTTACCTACGAGCAGTACTTC.